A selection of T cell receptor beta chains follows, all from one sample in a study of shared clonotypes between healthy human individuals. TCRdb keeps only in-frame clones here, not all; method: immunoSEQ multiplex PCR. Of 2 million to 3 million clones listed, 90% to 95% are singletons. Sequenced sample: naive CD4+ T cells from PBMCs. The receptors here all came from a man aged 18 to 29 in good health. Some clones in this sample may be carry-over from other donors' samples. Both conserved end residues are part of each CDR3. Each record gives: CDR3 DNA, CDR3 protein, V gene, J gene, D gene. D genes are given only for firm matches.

DNA: TGCAGCGTTATCTCCGGAACTAGCGGGAACAATGAGCAGTTCTTC; CDR3: CSVISGTSGNNEQFF; V: TRBV29-1; J: TRBJ2-1; D: TRBD2
DNA: TGCGCCAGCAGCTTGAGTGTCGCGCCTAATGAGCAGTTCTTC; CDR3: CASSLSVAPNEQFF; V: TRBV5-1; J: TRBJ2-1; D: -
DNA: TGTGCCAGTAGAAGGCAGCCCATAAGGGATGAGCAGTTCTTC; CDR3: CASRRQPIRDEQFF; V: TRBV19; J: TRBJ2-1; D: -
DNA: TGTGCCAGCAGTTTAGGGCCTGGGACAGGGGGGTTCATCGGGGAGCTGTTTTTT; CDR3: CASSLGPGTGGFIGELFF; V: TRBV28; J: TRBJ2-2; D: TRBD1
DNA: TGTGCCACTTCGACGCTAGCGAATTACGAGCAGTACTTC; CDR3: CATSTLANYEQYF; V: TRBV10-3; J: TRBJ2-7; D: -
DNA: TGTGCCAGCAGTTACTCGATCCAGGGGCTCACTGAAGCTTTCTTT; CDR3: CASSYSIQGLTEAFF; V: TRBV6-5; J: TRBJ1-1; D: -
DNA: TGCGCCAGCAGCTTGGATGACAGCTCTGGCTACACCTTC; CDR3: CASSLDDSSGYTF; V: TRBV5-1; J: TRBJ1-2; D: -
DNA: TGTGCCAGTAGTGTGTTCGGGACAGGGGGCGCGGGCTATGGCTACACCTTC; CDR3: CASSVFGTGGAGYGYTF; V: TRBV19; J: TRBJ1-2; D: TRBD1
DNA: TGTGCCAGCAGGTACGGTCCCGCGCGGGGGGACATTCAGTACTTC; CDR3: CASRYGPARGDIQYF; V: TRBV6-1; J: TRBJ2-4; D: TRBD2
DNA: TGTGCCAGCAGCCCAAGGACTTCCACCGGGGAGCTGTTTTTT; CDR3: CASSPRTSTGELFF; V: TRBV9; J: TRBJ2-2; D: -
DNA: TGTGCCAGCAGCACACGGACAGGGGGCACTGAAGCTTTCTTT; CDR3: CASSTRTGGTEAFF; V: TRBV7-8; J: TRBJ1-1; D: TRBD1
DNA: TGTGCCAGCCAGAGAGAGGACAGGGGGACCGGTGGCTACACCTTC; CDR3: CASQREDRGTGGYTF; V: TRBV6-5; J: TRBJ1-2; D: TRBD1
DNA: TGTGCCAGCTCACCACCGGGCTGGGATGGGCACTATGGCTACACCTTC; CDR3: CASSPPGWDGHYGYTF; V: TRBV18; J: TRBJ1-2; D: -
DNA: TGTGCCAGTAGCCCCCTCGATGGGGTCTACGAGCAGTACTTC; CDR3: CASSPLDGVYEQYF; V: TRBV19; J: TRBJ2-7; D: -
DNA: TGTGCCAGCAGTGGGGCAGGTCGGGAGACCCAGTACTTC; CDR3: CASSGAGRETQYF; V: TRBV25-1; J: TRBJ2-5; D: -
DNA: TGTGCCTGGAGCCCCGATCGTTATGGCTACACCTTC; CDR3: CAWSPDRYGYTF; V: TRBV30; J: TRBJ1-2; D: -
DNA: TGTGCCAGCTCAGACCTGGGACTAGCGGAAGAGACCCAGTACTTC; CDR3: CASSDLGLAEETQYF; V: TRBV18; J: TRBJ2-5; D: TRBD2
DNA: TGTGCCAGTAGTATAGTCAACAGGGGGAAGAACTATGGCTACACCTTC; CDR3: CASSIVNRGKNYGYTF; V: TRBV19; J: TRBJ1-2; D: TRBD1
DNA: TGTGCCAGCTCACCCGGGACAGATAGCAATCAGCCCCAGCATTTT; CDR3: CASSPGTDSNQPQHF; V: TRBV18; J: TRBJ1-5; D: TRBD1
DNA: TGTGCCAGCAGCTCGGGGGGGGCTAGCGGGATGGTGGTAGGCACAGATACGCAGTATTTT; CDR3: CASSSGGASGMVVGTDTQYF; V: TRBV5-4; J: TRBJ2-3; D: TRBD2
DNA: TGTGCCAGTCACCCCCAGGGACAGACGAACACCGGGGAGCTGTTTTTT; CDR3: CASHPQGQTNTGELFF; V: TRBV19; J: TRBJ2-2; D: TRBD1
DNA: TGTGCCAGCACTCGACTATACAATGAGCAGTTCTTC; CDR3: CASTRLYNEQFF; V: TRBV2; J: TRBJ2-1; D: -
DNA: TGTGCCAGCAGCCGGACCTATCAAAACACTGAAGCTTTCTTT; CDR3: CASSRTYQNTEAFF; V: TRBV9; J: TRBJ1-1; D: -
DNA: TGTGCCAGCAGCTTGCAAGGGACCTACAATGAGCAGTTCTTC; CDR3: CASSLQGTYNEQFF; V: TRBV5-6; J: TRBJ2-1; D: -
DNA: TGTGCCAGCAGCGTAGGTATTGGGGGGACCTCCTCTGGGGCCAACGTCCTGACTTTC; CDR3: CASSVGIGGTSSGANVLTF; V: TRBV9; J: TRBJ2-6; D: -
DNA: TGTGCCAGCAGTTCGACAGGGGCCTCTGGAAACACCATATATTTT; CDR3: CASSSTGASGNTIYF; V: TRBV6-6; J: TRBJ1-3; D: TRBD1
DNA: TGCGCCAGCAGTCGGGTAAATGAGCAGTTCTTC; CDR3: CASSRVNEQFF; V: TRBV4-1; J: TRBJ2-1; D: -
DNA: TGTGCCAGCAGACGACAGGATAGCTCCTACGAGCAGTACTTC; CDR3: CASRRQDSSYEQYF; V: TRBV6-1; J: TRBJ2-7; D: -
DNA: TGTGCCAGCAGTTACCTCCCTGGGTCCGGGACAGGTTCCCAGTTCTTC; CDR3: CASSYLPGSGTGSQFF; V: TRBV6-5; J: TRBJ2-1; D: TRBD1
DNA: TGTGCCAGCAGCTCCCAATGGGGGACCTACGAGCAGTACTTC; CDR3: CASSSQWGTYEQYF; V: TRBV28; J: TRBJ2-7; D: -
DNA: TGCGCCAGCAGCTTGGAGGCTTGGGGGGTAGGGGAGACCCAGTACTTC; CDR3: CASSLEAWGVGETQYF; V: TRBV5-1; J: TRBJ2-5; D: -
DNA: TGCGCCAGCAGCTCCACAGGGGGTGAATACGAGCAGTACTTC; CDR3: CASSSTGGEYEQYF; V: TRBV5-1; J: TRBJ2-7; D: TRBD1
DNA: TGTGCCAGCAGCCATGGACAGGTTAGCTCTGGGGCCAACGTCCTGACTTTC; CDR3: CASSHGQVSSGANVLTF; V: TRBV7-9; J: TRBJ2-6; D: TRBD1
DNA: TGTGCCAGCAGCGCCGAACCCCTCAATGAGCAGTTCTTC; CDR3: CASSAEPLNEQFF; V: TRBV7-9; J: TRBJ2-1; D: -
DNA: TGTGCCAGTAGTACAGCCCGGGACAGAGGTGAAAAACTGTTTTTT; CDR3: CASSTARDRGEKLFF; V: TRBV19; J: TRBJ1-4; D: TRBD1
DNA: TGTGCCAGCAGTAGAGGACTAGCGGAGTACAATGAGCAGTTCTTC; CDR3: CASSRGLAEYNEQFF; V: TRBV2; J: TRBJ2-1; D: TRBD2
DNA: TGTGCCAGCAGCCGTCTAGCGGGAGGGCCCGGTGAGCAGTTCTTC; CDR3: CASSRLAGGPGEQFF; V: TRBV7-2; J: TRBJ2-1; D: TRBD2
DNA: TGTGCCAGCAGGGGGGAGCCTCGTAAAAACATTCAGTACTTC; CDR3: CASRGEPRKNIQYF; V: TRBV27; J: TRBJ2-4; D: -
DNA: TGCGCCAGCAGCCAAGAACAAGGGGTGTACTACGAGCAGTACTTC; CDR3: CASSQEQGVYYEQYF; V: TRBV4-1; J: TRBJ2-7; D: -
DNA: TGTGCCAGCAGTGCCCTGGGACTAGGGGCGAGCATTCAGTACTTC; CDR3: CASSALGLGASIQYF; V: TRBV6-5; J: TRBJ2-4; D: TRBD2
DNA: TGTGCCAGCAGTACGACAGGGTCAGCCGAAACTGAAGCTTTCTTT; CDR3: CASSTTGSAETEAFF; V: TRBV28; J: TRBJ1-1; D: TRBD1
DNA: TGTGCCAGCAGCCAACAGGGAGGTCGTGGAAAACTGTTTTTT; CDR3: CASSQQGGRGKLFF; V: TRBV16; J: TRBJ1-4; D: -
DNA: TGTGCCATCAGTGAAACGGGCGGGGGCTACACCTTC; CDR3: CAISETGGGYTF; V: TRBV10-3; J: TRBJ1-2; D: -
DNA: TGCAGCGTTGTGACACACCAAGAGACCCAGTACTTC; CDR3: CSVVTHQETQYF; V: TRBV29-1; J: TRBJ2-5; D: -
DNA: TGCGCCAGCAAGGAAGCGGGAGGCTACACCGGGGAGCTGTTTTTT; CDR3: CASKEAGGYTGELFF; V: TRBV5-1; J: TRBJ2-2; D: TRBD2
DNA: TGTGCCAGCAGCCGACAGGGATGGTCCAAAAACATTCAGTACTTC; CDR3: CASSRQGWSKNIQYF; V: TRBV28; J: TRBJ2-4; D: TRBD1
DNA: TGTGCCAGCAGCGTGGAGGGGGATGTCTCCTACGAGCAGTACTTC; CDR3: CASSVEGDVSYEQYF; V: TRBV5-6; J: TRBJ2-7; D: -